This T cell receptor (beta chain) was identified during a study of PD-L1 blockade in urothelial cancer. Study details: Atezolizumab (1,200 mg intravenously every 3 weeks) began at some point between 2013 and 2015 for patients. When blood samples were assessed, the median T cell count was some 150,000. Males with urothelial cancer arising in the bladder constituted most of the roughly 30 patients.

About this clone: The antigen remains unidentified.

Assay used: immunoSEQ multiplex PCR; TCRdb lists only in-frame clones, some missing. The repertoire holds around 50,000 clones, under 85% seen once, with roughly 1.9% in the top ten. CDR1 is LNHNV, CDR2 YYDKDF, per germline (reference sequence). The CDR3 length is 14 residues. The junction had 5 bases not matched to a gene; V was cut back by 4 bases and J by 7 bases. Stated time point: peripheral blood 6 weeks after treatment start. General study results and limits: Patients who had durable benefit saw their tumor-associated blood clones expand more at 3 weeks.

This chain connects TRBV15 to TRBJ1-4; 8 nucleotides align to TRBD1. This sequence originates from a man aged 50 to 59 with urothelial cancer. The sample consisted of PBMCs, taken around atezolizumab (anti-PD-L1) treatment. This CDR3 reads CATSKQGEGEKLFF. As DNA, the CDR3 is TGTGCCACCAGCAAACAGGGGGAAGGTGAAAAACTGTTTTTT.